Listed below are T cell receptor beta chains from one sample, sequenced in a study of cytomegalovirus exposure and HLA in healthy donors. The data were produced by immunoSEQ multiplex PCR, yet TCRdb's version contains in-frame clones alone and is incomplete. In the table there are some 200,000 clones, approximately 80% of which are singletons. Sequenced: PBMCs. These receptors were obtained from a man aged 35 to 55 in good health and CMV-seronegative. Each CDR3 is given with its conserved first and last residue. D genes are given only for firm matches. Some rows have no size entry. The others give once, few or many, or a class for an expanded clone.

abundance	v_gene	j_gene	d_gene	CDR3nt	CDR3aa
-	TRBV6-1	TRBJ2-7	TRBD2	TGTGCCAGCAGTGGAAGCGGGAGGGCCTACGAGCAGTACTTC	CASSGSGRAYEQYF
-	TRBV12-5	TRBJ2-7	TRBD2	TGTGCTAGAAGACTAGCGGGAGTATCCTACGAGCAGTACTTC	CARRLAGVSYEQYF
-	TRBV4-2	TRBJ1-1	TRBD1	TGTGCCAGCAGCCAAACCGGGACAGGGGTCACTGAAGCTTTCTTT	CASSQTGTGVTEAFF
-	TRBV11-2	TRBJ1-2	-	TGTGCCAGCACCGAAATCCGGGGGGGTTCGGATGGCTACACCTTC	CASTEIRGGSDGYTF
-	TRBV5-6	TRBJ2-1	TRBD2	TGTGCCAGCAGCTTGGGCCTGCGGGGGAATGAGCAGTTCTTC	CASSLGLRGNEQFF
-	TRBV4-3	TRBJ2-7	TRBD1	TGCGCCAGCAGCCCCGGGACAGGGGTTTACGAGCAGTACTTC	CASSPGTGVYEQYF
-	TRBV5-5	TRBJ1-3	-	TGTGCCAGCAGCTTCTGGGAGAGGGTCGGAAACACCATATATTTT	CASSFWERVGNTIYF
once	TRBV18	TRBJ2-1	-	TGTGCCAGCTCACCACCGGGGAGCTCCTACAATGAGCAGTTCTTC	CASSPPGSSYNEQFF
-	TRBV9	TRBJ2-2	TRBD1	TGTGCCAGCAGCGCCTTTCAGACCGGGACAGCGAACACCGGGGAGCTGTTTTTT	CASSAFQTGTANTGELFF
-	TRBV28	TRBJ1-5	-	TGTGCCAGCAGTTCGGGGGATCAGCCCCAGCATTTT	CASSSGDQPQHF
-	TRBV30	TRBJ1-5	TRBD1	TGTGCCTGGGACGGACAGGGGGATCAGCCCCAGCATTTT	CAWDGQGDQPQHF
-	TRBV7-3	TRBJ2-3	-	TGTGCCAGCAGCTTAATGGGGGCCTCAGATACGCAGTATTTT	CASSLMGASDTQYF
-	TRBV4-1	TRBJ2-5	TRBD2	TGCGCCAGCAGCCTAATAGGACTAGCGGTAGAGACCCAGTACTTC	CASSLIGLAVETQYF
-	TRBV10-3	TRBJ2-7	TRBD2	TGTGCCATCAGTACCACCGGGACTAGCGGCAGTAGGGAGCAGTACTTC	CAISTTGTSGSREQYF
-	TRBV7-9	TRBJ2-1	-	TGTGCCAGCCTGACTGCTATCTCCGGTTTGAATGAGCAGTTCTTC	CASLTAISGLNEQFF
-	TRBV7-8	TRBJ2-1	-	TGTGCCAGCAGCTTAAGAGTTGGAGCGGTTGCCTACAATGAGCAGTTCTTC	CASSLRVGAVAYNEQFF
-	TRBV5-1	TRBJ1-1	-	TGCGCCAGCAGCTTGGTTACAGGGAGCCCCACTGAAGCTTTCTTT	CASSLVTGSPTEAFF
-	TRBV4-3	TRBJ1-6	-	TGCGCCAGCAGCCAGGAACAGGGTGTAGCTTCACCCCTCCACTTT	CASSQEQGVASPLHF
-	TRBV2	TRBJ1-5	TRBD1	TGTGCCAGCAGTGGTAGGGGACAGCCAAACAATCAGCCCCAGCATTTT	CASSGRGQPNNQPQHF
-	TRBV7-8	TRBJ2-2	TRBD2	TGTGCCAGCAGCTTATCTAGCGGGGGGCCCCACACCGGGGAGCTGTTTTTT	CASSLSSGGPHTGELFF
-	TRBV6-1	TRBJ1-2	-	TGTGCCAGCAGCCGAGACAGGCGACCTAACTATGGCTACACCTTC	CASSRDRRPNYGYTF
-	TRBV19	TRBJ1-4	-	TGTGCCAGTAGTCAGGGTTTGTCGAATGAAAAACTGTTTTTT	CASSQGLSNEKLFF
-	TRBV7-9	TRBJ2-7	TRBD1	TGTGCCAGCAGCCGCGGAGCAGGGGGATCCGAGCAGTACTTC	CASSRGAGGSEQYF
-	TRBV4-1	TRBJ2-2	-	TGCGCCAGCACCCTCGGCGGAGGGCCGGGCACCGGGGAGCTGTTTTTT	CASTLGGGPGTGELFF
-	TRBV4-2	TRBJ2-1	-	TGTGCCAGCAGCCAAGGAGGAGCGCCCAGCTCCTACAATGAGCAGTTCTTC	CASSQGGAPSSYNEQFF